This T cell receptor (beta chain) came from a study of T-cell memory formation after mild COVID-19. The CDR3 spans 13 residues. The V gene lost 6 bases and the J gene lost 3 bases, with 9 bases spanning the gap. This clonotype was observed a few times. As yet, its antigen is unknown. TCRdb called the 5' RACE reads again in MiXCR, with one record for every CDR3 protein. The data hold roughly 400,000 distinct CDR3 sequences, with approximately 24% observed a single time. Study findings and constraints: A second wave expanding day 15 to 37 was CD4+-biased; contracting clones were balanced. Nothing showed for sure that second-wave clones peaking on day 37 were SARS-CoV-2 specific. Pre-infection memory harbored some responding clones, suggesting cross-reactive memory joined.

This receptor was taken from an adult woman who had mild COVID-19 (a few samples of this study predate the infection). Cell type and time point are not known. This chain links TRBV12-3 or TRBV12-4 with TRBJ1-5; a weak D match, TRBD1 (6 bases). Sequencing used PBMCs or a T cell subset sorted from them (not recorded which). The CDR3 region is CASSRDNNQPQHF. In DNA, the CDR3 is TGTGCCAGCAGCCGGGACAACAATCAGCCCCAGCATTTT.